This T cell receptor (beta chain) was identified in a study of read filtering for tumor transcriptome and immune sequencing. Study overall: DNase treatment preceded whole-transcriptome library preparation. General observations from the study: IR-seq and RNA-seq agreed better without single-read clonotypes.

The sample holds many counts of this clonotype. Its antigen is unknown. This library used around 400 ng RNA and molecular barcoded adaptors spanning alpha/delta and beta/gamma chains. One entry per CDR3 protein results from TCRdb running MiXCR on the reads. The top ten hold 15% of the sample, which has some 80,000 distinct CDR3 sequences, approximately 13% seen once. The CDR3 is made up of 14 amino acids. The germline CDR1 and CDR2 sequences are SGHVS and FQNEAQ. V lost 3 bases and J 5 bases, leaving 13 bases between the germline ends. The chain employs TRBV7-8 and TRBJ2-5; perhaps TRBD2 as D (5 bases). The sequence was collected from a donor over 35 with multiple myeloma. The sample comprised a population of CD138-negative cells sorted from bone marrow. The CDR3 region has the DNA TGTGCCAGCAGCTTGGCCGGGATAGGGGAGACCCAGTACTTC. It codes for CASSLAGIGETQYF.